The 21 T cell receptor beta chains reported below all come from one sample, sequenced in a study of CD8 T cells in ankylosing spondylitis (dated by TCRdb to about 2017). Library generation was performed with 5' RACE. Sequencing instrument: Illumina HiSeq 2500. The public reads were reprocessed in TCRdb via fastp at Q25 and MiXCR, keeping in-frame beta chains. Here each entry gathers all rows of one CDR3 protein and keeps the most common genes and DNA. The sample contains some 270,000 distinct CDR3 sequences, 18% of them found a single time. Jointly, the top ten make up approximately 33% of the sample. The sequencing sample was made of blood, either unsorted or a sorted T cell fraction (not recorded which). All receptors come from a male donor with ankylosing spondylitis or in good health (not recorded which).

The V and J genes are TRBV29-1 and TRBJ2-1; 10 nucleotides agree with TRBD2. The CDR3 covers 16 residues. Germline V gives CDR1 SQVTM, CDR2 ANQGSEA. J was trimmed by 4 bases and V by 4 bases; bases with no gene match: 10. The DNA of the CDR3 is TGCAGCGTTGTGGGGGGACTAGCGCCGGTGTACAATGAGCAGTTCTTC. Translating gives CSVVGGLAPVYNEQFF.

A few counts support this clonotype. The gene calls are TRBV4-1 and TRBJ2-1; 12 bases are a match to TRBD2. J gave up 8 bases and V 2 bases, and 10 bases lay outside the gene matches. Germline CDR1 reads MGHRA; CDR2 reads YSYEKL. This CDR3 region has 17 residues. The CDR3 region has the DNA TGCGCCAGCAGCCAACCTCTAGCGGGAGGGCCTATCGATGAGCAGTTCTTC. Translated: CASSQPLAGGPIDEQFF.

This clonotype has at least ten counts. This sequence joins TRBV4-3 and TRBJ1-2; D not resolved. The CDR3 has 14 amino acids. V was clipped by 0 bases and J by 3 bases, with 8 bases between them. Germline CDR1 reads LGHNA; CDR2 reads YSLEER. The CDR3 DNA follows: TGCGCCAGCAGCCAAGATCAGACTTACTATGGCTACACCTTC. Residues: CASSQDQTYYGYTF.

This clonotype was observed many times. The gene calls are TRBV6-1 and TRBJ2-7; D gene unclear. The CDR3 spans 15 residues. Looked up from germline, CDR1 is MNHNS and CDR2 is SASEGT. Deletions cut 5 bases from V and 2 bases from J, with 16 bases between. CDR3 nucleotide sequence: TGTGCCAGCAGTACCAATGAAGGCAGGACCTACGAGCAGTACTTC. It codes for CASSTNEGRTYEQYF.

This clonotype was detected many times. This CDR3 is CASSPRTGNTDTQYF. The CDR3, as DNA: TGTGCCAGCAGTCCAAGGACAGGGAACACAGATACGCAGTATTTT. The chain has TRBV12-3 or TRBV12-4 and TRBJ2-3; 8 nucleotides agree with TRBD1. Trimming at V came to 5 bases and at J to 2 bases, leaving 6 bases not matched to a gene. This CDR3 has 15 residues.

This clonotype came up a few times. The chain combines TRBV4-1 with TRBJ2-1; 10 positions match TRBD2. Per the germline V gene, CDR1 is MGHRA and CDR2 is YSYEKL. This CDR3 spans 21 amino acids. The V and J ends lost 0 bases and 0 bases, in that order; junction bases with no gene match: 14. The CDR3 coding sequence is TGCGCCAGCAGCCAAGATCGAGCGGGAGGGATTTTTTGGCCCTCCTACAATGAGCAGTTCTTC. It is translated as CASSQDRAGGIFWPSYNEQFF.

The CDR3 nucleotides are TGCGCCAGCAGTCTTACTAGTTTAACAGATACGCAGTATTTT. This translates into CASSLTSLTDTQYF. The V and J genes are TRBV4-3 and TRBJ2-3; D is perhaps TRBD2 (5 bases). The germline gives CDR1 LGHNA, CDR2 YSLEER. V was pared by 6 bases and J by 3 bases, with 13 bases between. The CDR3 extends over 14 amino acids.

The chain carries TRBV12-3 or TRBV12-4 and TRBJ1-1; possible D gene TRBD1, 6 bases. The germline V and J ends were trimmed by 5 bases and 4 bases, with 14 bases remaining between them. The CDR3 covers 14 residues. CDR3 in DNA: TGTGCCAGCAGTGAAGGGAGAGGGGGCACTGAAGCTTTCTTT. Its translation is CASSEGRGGTEAFF.

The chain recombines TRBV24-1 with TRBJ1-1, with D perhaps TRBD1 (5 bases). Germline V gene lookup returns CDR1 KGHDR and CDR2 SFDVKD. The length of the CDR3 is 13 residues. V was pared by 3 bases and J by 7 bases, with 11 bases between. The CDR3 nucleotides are TGTGCCACCAGTGATGGGACGGGGGGTGAAGCTTTCTTT. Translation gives CATSDGTGGEAFF.

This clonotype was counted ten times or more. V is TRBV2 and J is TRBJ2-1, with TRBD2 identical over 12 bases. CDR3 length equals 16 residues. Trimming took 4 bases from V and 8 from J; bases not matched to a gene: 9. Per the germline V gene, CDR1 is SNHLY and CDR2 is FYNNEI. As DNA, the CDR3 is TGTGCCAGCAGTGCTACTAGCGGGAGGTCTACCGATGAGCAGTTCTTC. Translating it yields CASSATSGRSTDEQFF.

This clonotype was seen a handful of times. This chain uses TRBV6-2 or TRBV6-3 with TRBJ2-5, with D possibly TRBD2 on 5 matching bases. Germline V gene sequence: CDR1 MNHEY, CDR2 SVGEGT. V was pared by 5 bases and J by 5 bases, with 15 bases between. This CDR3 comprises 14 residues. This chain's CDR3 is CASSVRTGMETQYF. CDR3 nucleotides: TGTGCCAGCAGTGTGAGAACGGGGATGGAGACCCAGTACTTC.

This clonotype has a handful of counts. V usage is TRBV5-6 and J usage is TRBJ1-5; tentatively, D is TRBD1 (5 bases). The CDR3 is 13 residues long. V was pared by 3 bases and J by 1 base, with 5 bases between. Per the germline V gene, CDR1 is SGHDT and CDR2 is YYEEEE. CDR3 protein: CASSWGSNQPQHF. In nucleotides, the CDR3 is TGTGCCAGCAGCTGGGGGAGCAATCAGCCCCAGCATTTT. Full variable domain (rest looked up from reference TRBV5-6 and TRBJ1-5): DAGVTQSPTHLIKTRGQQVTLRCSPKSGHDTVSWYQQALGQGPQFIFQYYEEEERQRGNFPDRFSGHQFPNYSSELNVNALLLGDSALYLCASSWGSNQPQHFGDGTRLSIL.

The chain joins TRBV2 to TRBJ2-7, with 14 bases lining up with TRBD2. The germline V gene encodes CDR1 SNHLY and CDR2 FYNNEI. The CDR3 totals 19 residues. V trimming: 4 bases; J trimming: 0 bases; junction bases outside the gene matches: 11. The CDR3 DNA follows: TGTGCCAGCAGTGTAGGACTAGCGGGAGGCCCTACCAACTCCTACGAGCAGTACTTC. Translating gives CASSVGLAGGPTNSYEQYF.

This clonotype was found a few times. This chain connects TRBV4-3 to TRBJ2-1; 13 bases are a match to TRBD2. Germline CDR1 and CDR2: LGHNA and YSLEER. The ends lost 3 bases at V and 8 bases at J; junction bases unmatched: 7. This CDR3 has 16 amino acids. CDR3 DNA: TGCGCCAGCAGCCACAAACCCGGACTAGCGGGGGATGAGCAGTTCTTC. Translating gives CASSHKPGLAGDEQFF.

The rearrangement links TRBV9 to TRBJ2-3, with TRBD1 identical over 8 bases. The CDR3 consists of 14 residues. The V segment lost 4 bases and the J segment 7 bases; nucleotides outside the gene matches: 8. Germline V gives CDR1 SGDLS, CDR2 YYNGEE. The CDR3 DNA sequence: TGTGCCAGCAGCTTAGGGACAGGACCGAATACGCAGTATTTT. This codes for CASSLGTGPNTQYF.

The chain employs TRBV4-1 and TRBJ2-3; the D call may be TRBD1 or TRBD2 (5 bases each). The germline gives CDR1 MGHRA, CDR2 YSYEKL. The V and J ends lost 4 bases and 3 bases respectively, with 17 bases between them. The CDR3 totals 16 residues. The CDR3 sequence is CASSPAGTDGTDTQYF. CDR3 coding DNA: TGCGCCAGCAGCCCGGCCGGGACCGATGGTACAGATACGCAGTATTTT.

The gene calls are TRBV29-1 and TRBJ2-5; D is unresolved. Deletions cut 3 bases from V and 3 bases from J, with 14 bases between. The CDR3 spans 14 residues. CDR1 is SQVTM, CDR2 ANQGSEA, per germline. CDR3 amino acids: CSVDTGNGEETQYF. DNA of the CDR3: TGCAGCGTTGACACGGGTAATGGGGAAGAGACCCAGTACTTC.

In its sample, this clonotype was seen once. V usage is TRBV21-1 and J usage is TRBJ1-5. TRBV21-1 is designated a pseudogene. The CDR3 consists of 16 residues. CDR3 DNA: TGTGACAGCACCCAAAGCGTCGAGGGAAGTTCTCAGCCCCAGCATTTT. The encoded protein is CDSTQSVEGSSQPQHF.

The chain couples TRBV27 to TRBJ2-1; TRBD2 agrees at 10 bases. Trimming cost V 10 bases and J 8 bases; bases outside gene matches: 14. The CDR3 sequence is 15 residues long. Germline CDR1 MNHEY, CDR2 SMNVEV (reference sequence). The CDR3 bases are TGTGCCACTGCGCTAGCGGGAGAGGGGAGTCATGAGCAGTTCTTC. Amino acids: CATALAGEGSHEQFF.

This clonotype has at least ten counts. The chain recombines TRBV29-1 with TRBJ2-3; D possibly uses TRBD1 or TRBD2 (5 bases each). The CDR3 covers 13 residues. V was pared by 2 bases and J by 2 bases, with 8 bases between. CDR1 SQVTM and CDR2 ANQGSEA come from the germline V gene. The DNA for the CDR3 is TGCAGCGTTGAATCGGGGCACACAGATACGCAGTATTTT. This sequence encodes CSVESGHTDTQYF.

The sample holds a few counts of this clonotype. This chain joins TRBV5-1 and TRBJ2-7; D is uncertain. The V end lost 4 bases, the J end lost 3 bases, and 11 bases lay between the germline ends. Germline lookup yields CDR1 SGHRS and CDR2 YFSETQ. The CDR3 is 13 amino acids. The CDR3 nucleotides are TGCGCCAGCAGCGGGGATACCGGCTACGAGCAGTACTTC. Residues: CASSGDTGYEQYF.